This T cell receptor beta chain was retrieved from a study of CD8 T cells in ankylosing spondylitis. In its sample, this clonotype was seen once. Trimming cost V 5 bases and J 7 bases; bases outside gene matches: 7. The CDR3 has 15 residues. TCRdb re-called the 5' RACE reads through MiXCR, storing one row per CDR3 protein. The sample holds around 150,000 distinct CDR3 sequences, roughly 18% seen once. Sequenced: blood, either unsorted or a sorted T cell fraction (not recorded which). The V gene is TRBV12-3 or TRBV12-4, the J gene TRBJ1-4, with 10 nucleotides matching TRBD1. This TCR derives from a male donor with ankylosing spondylitis or in good health (not recorded which). CDR3 DNA sequence: TGTGCCAGCAGTCCTCGGACAGGGGGGGGTGAAAAACTGTTTTTT. Residues: CASSPRTGGGEKLFF.